This T cell receptor (beta chain) was sequenced during a study of tumor-infiltrating lymphocytes in primary liver carcinoma. Overall study context: Each of the samples returned roughly 3.65 to 7.5 million productive TCRbeta reads (a yield similar across tissue types). Study-wide results and caveats: The overlap of tumor-adjacent and tumor-blood pairs was smaller than that of tumor region pairs.

The CDR3 has 15 amino acids, counting both end residues. Comment on this clonotype: Antigen: not known. The CDR3 end shows no conserved phenylalanine or tryptophan, and so a read error is likely. The DNA is left out, because the CDR3 cannot be placed on it with certainty; the CDR3 is given as TCRdb lists it.

Unsorted bulk tissue of about 20-31 mg yielded co-extracted RNA and DNA. Chronic HBV infection was present in the patients, who were treatment-naive. A primer matching the constant region was used to make TCR beta cDNA from about 500 ng of total RNA. Three nested multiplex PCR rounds, a slightly modified ARM-PCR method, built the TCR beta libraries. It was with TRBV1-TRBV30 forward primers and a C-beta reverse primer that the first two PCR rounds were run, at about 10 cycles each. TCRdb used MiXCR to reprocess the multiplex PCR reads, holding one entry per CDR3 protein. Seen here are more than 20,000 distinct CDR3 sequences, nearly 80% observed once, and the top ten hold 35% to 50%.

Sequencing used liver tumor tissue from sampling region 1. As to subset: tumor region T1, superior pole. This rearrangement joins TRBV12-3 or TRBV12-4 to TRBJ2-5; the table's D call TRBD1 went unverified against the DNA. The clonotype comes from a woman aged 25 to 39 with primary liver carcinoma and hepatitis B virus infection. The CDR3 here is CASSIYPGSEETKYS.